This record looks at one T cell receptor beta chain sequence and its context. This sample was included in a study of blood T cell repertoires in COVID-19. Turning to the study itself: PBMCs, B-cell-depleted T cells, or T cells provided the cDNA or gDNA that made up the material.

Sequenced by immunoSEQ multiplex PCR; TCRdb stores in-frame clones only, minus some. Altogether 200,000 to 300,000 clones are present, approximately 80% being singletons, with the ten largest covering over 1.5%. The germline CDR1 and CDR2 sequences are MNHNY and SVGAGI (reference sequence). Unmatched junction bases numbered 7, after V lost 5 bases and J lost 6 bases. The CDR3 is 14 residues long. Sequenced material: peripheral blood. This clonotype originated in a woman of 80 years or more with acute or convalescent COVID-19. This rearrangement joins TRBV6-6 to TRBJ2-1; 7 bases map to TRBD1. CDR3 sequence: CASSNTGTANEQFF. The CDR3 DNA reads as TGTGCCAGCAGTAACACCGGGACAGCCAATGAGCAGTTCTTC.